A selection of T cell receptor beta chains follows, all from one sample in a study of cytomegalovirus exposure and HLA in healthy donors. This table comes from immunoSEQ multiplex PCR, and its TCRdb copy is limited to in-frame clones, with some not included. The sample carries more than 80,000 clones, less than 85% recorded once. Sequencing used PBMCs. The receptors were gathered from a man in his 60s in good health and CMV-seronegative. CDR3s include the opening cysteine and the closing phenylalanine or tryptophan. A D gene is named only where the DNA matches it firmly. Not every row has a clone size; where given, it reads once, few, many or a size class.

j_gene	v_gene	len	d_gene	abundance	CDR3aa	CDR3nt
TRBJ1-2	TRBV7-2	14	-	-	CASSLAISNYGYTF	TGTGCCAGCAGCTTAGCGATCAGTAACTATGGCTACACCTTC
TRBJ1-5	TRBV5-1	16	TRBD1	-	CASSRPGTGGYQPQHF	TGCGCCAGCAGTCGTCCCGGGACAGGGGGTTATCAGCCCCAGCATTTT
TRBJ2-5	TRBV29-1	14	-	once	CSVGLGAPRETQYF	TGCAGCGTTGGGCTAGGGGCCCCCAGGGAGACCCAGTACTTC
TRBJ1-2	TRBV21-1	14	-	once	CASGKWGGLWGYTF	TGTGCCAGCGGAAAGTGGGGGGGGCTGTGGGGCTACACCTTC
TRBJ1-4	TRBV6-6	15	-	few	CASSSSAAGPEKLFF	TGTGCCAGCAGTTCGTCCGCTGCGGGACCTGAAAAACTGTTTTTT
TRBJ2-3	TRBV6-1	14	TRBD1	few	CASRVGQGTDTQYF	TGTGCCAGCAGGGTGGGACAGGGGACAGATACGCAGTATTTT
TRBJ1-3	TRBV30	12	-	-	CASKTSGNTIYF	TGTGCCTCAAAGACAAGTGGAAACACCATATATTTT
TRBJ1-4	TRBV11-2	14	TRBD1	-	CASTFTGGVEKLFF	TGTGCCAGCACCTTCACAGGGGGCGTTGAAAAACTGTTTTTT
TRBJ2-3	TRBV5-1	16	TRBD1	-	CASSPGGTGVTDTQYF	TGCGCCAGCAGCCCGGGCGGGACAGGGGTCACAGATACGCAGTATTTT
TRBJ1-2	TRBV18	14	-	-	CASSLRTEPGSWTF	TGTGCCAGCTCACTAAGGACTGAGCCGGGAAGTTGGACCTTC
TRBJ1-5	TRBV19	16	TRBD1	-	CASSSRQGTSNQPQHF	TGTGCCAGTAGTTCCCGACAGGGTACGAGCAATCAGCCCCAGCATTTT
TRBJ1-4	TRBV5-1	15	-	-	CASSLVGATNEKLFF	TGCGCCAGCAGCTTGGTCGGGGCAACTAATGAAAAACTGTTTTTT
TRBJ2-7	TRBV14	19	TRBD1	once	CASSQEAWVFGDRGYEQYF	TGTGCCAGCAGCCAAGAGGCATGGGTATTCGGGGACAGGGGATACGAGCAGTACTTC
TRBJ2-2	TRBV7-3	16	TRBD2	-	CASSPTSGANTGELFF	TGTGCCAGCAGCCCCACTAGCGGGGCGAACACCGGGGAGCTGTTTTTT
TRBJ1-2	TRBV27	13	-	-	CASTGRGYYGYTF	TGTGCCAGCACAGGTCGGGGTTACTATGGCTACACCTTC
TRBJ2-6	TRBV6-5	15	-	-	CASSIQVSGANVLTF	TGTGCCAGCAGTATACAGGTCTCTGGGGCCAACGTCCTGACTTTC
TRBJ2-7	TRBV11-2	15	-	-	CASSVTGTELYEQYF	TGTGCCAGCAGCGTCACCGGGACTGAACTCTACGAGCAGTACTTC
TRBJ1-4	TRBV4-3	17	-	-	CASTQTRPSATNEKLFF	TGCGCCAGCACCCAAACCCGACCCAGCGCAACTAATGAAAAACTGTTTTTT